This TCR beta chain was sequenced for a study of neurological immune-mediated disorders. General study points: The greatest TCR clonal expansion appeared in HTLV-1-associated myelopathy and the smallest, falling below healthy controls, in multiple sclerosis.

There are 14 residues in the CDR3. The germline V gene has CDR1 SGHDT and CDR2 YYEEEE. Trimming pared 7 bases from V and 3 bases from J, leaving 14 bases between. Ten or more counts support this clonotype. Its antigen is unidentified. Synthesis of cDNA used 5'RACE (with 10-nucleotide random UMIs). One entry per CDR3 protein, called by TCRdb with MiXCR from the 5' RACE reads. The sample yields 50,000 to 70,000 distinct CDR3 sequences, around 10% seen once. Stated time point: longitudinal time-point 1 (baseline). Libraries used 2 million unsorted PBMCs kept frozen in RNAlater. This clonotype was obtained from a male donor with HTLV-1-associated myelopathy (HAM/TSP). V and J are TRBV5-6 and TRBJ1-5; D remains unclear. Sequenced input: PBMCs. Here the CDR3 reads CASSDSGNNQPQHF. The CDR3, as DNA: TGTGCCAGCTCGGACTCGGGAAACAATCAGCCCCAGCATTTT.